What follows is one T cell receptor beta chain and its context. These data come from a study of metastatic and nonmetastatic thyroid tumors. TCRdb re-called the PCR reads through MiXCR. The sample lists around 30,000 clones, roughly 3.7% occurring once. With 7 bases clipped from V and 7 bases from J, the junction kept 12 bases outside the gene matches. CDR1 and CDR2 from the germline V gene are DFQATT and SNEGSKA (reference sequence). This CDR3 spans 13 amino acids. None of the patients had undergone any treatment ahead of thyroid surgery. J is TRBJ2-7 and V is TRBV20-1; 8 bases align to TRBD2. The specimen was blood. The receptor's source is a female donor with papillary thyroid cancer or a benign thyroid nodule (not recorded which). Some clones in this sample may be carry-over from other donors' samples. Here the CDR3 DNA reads TGCAGTGTTAAAACGGGAGGGGGTTGGGAGCAGTACTTC. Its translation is CSVKTGGGWEQYF.